Shown below are 12 T cell receptor beta chains from a single sample sequenced in a study of a mutant IDH1 vaccine in newly diagnosed glioma. Profiling relied on immunoSEQ multiplex PCR, and the TCRdb table lists in-frame clones only, not all of them. The sample has approximately 81,000 clones; roughly 85% are singletons. The time point: week 23, last vaccination. Vaccine doses each comprised 300 ug of mutant IDH1 20-mer peptide, with topical imiquimod. These TCRs are of unknown antigen specificity. The sample consisted of PBMCs, taken from a glioma patient whose treatment included an IDH1 peptide vaccine. These receptors originate from a man aged 25-45 years with glioma. Some clones in this sample may be carry-over from other donors' samples.

The chain couples TRBV29-1 to TRBJ1-1; TRBD1 matches at 7 bases. Unmatched junction bases numbered 9, after V lost 6 bases and J lost 5 bases. CDR3 length: 13 residues. Germline V gene lookup returns CDR1 SQVTM and CDR2 ANQGSEA. For the CDR3, the DNA is TGCAGCGTCACGACAGGGAGGGGAACTGAAGCTTTCTTT. It translates to CSVTTGRGTEAFF.

The rearrangement uses TRBV6-1 and TRBJ2-7; 7 bases are a match to TRBD1. This CDR3 has 15 amino acids. Germline lookup yields CDR1 MNHNS and CDR2 SASEGT. The J segment lost 5 bases and the V segment lost 3 bases, leaving 10 bases of the junction unmatched. CDR3 sequence reads: CASSERTGQSHEQYF. The CDR3 DNA reads as TGTGCCAGCAGTGAGAGGACAGGACAGTCCCACGAGCAGTACTTC.

On this clone: This CDR3 is also generated by other DNA sequences in the sample. The DNA of the CDR3 is TGTGCCAGCAGCGTAGGTCTGCGAGGGGATGGCTACACCTTC. This codes for CASSVGLRGDGYTF. This chain uses TRBV9 with TRBJ1-2; a possible D gene is TRBD1 (5 bases). Trimming left V 0 bases short and J 6 bases short, with 12 bases between. Germline lookup yields CDR1 SGDLS and CDR2 YYNGEE. This CDR3 comprises 14 residues.

This clone came up a few times. This chain uses TRBV10-3 with TRBJ1-1, with a tentative D call TRBD1 (5 bases). This CDR3 is 13 amino acids long. Deletions cut 6 bases from V and 4 bases from J, with 12 bases between. Germline values: CDR1 ENHRY, CDR2 SYGVKD. The CDR3: CAIRGEGATEAFF. CDR3 nucleotides: TGTGCCATCAGGGGGGAGGGAGCCACTGAAGCTTTCTTT.

This rearrangement joins TRBV7-2 to TRBJ1-3; no reliable D call. Germline V lookup: CDR1 SGHTA, CDR2 FQGNSA. V lost 4 bases and J lost 0, with 16 bases in between. This CDR3 comprises 17 residues. DNA of the CDR3: TGTGCCAGCAGCTCGGACTCTTGGGCCTTCTCTGGAAACACCATATATTTT. Translation: CASSSDSWAFSGNTIYF.

CDR3 DNA sequence: TGTGCCAGCAGTGGGACAGGGGGCAATCAGCCCCAGCATTTT. Encoded protein: CASSGTGGNQPQHF. The chain recombines TRBV2 with TRBJ1-5; 9 nucleotides agree with TRBD1. Germline CDR1 SNHLY, CDR2 FYNNEI. The CDR3 loop spans 14 amino acids. The V gene end was trimmed by 4 bases and the J gene end by 2 bases; junction bases not matched to a gene: 0.

This clone showed up just a few times. The CDR3 protein is CASSPRGSSSGYTF. Here the CDR3 DNA reads TGTGCCAGCAGTCCCCGGGGTAGTTCCTCAGGCTACACCTTC. The rearrangement links TRBV2 to TRBJ1-2; no reliable D call. This CDR3 has 14 residues. V lost 5 bases, J lost 8 bases, and 18 bases lay in between. Germline V gives CDR1 SNHLY, CDR2 FYNNEI.

V gene TRBV15 combines with J gene TRBJ2-5; no clear D. The V gene's germline CDR1 is LNHNV and CDR2 YYDKDF (reference sequence). CDR3 length equals 15 residues. Trimming pared 0 bases from V and 4 bases from J, leaving 12 bases between. In DNA, the CDR3 is TGTGCCACCAGCAGAGATCGTGGGAAGGGAGAGACCCAGTACTTC. This gives the protein CATSRDRGKGETQYF.

The chain carries TRBV27 and TRBJ1-2, with 11 bases lining up with TRBD1. This CDR3 is built from 14 residues. Germline loops: CDR1 MNHEY, CDR2 SMNVEV (reference sequence). V lost 4 bases and J lost 5; bases outside the gene matches: 3. CDR3 coding DNA: TGTGCCAGCAGTTGGGACAGGGGGATGTATGGCTACACCTTC. Its protein is CASSWDRGMYGYTF.

The genes are TRBV6-4 and TRBJ2-3; 13 nucleotides agree with TRBD2. V shed 5 bases and J 8 bases; nucleotides not matched to a gene: 7. The CDR3 contains 15 residues. The germline gives CDR1 MRHNA, CDR2 SNTAGT. This chain's CDR3 is CASSPGLAGLSTQYF. In DNA form, the CDR3 reads TGTGCCAGCAGTCCGGGACTAGCGGGGTTAAGTACGCAGTATTTT.

The table lists this clone with a count of one. The V and J genes are TRBV5-4 and TRBJ2-7, with TRBD2 matching 13 bases. The CDR3 is 16 residues long. From germline, CDR1 is SGHNT and CDR2 YYREEE (reference sequence). The V segment lost 3 bases and the J segment 5 bases; nucleotides outside the gene matches: 8. The CDR3 DNA sequence: TGTGCCAGCAGCTCCGGACTAGCGGGGGCGGGGAACGAGCAGTACTTC. It translates to CASSSGLAGAGNEQYF.

This sequence joins TRBV7-2 and TRBJ1-6; no definite D call. The CDR3 contains 11 residues. Trimming shortened V by 6 bases and J by 16 bases, and 13 bases separated the two germline ends. Per the germline V gene, CDR1 is SGHTA and CDR2 is FQGNSA. The CDR3 sequence is CASSPQGTLHF. The CDR3 DNA reads TGTGCCAGCAGTCCTCAAGGAACGCTCCACTTT.